These T cell receptor beta chains were read from a single sample in a study of shared clonotypes between healthy human individuals. Repertoires were generated with immunoSEQ multiplex PCR, while TCRdb's copy carries only in-frame clones and drops some. The table lists approximately 1,500,000 clones, 95% to 99% of them singletons. The sequenced sample was naive CD4+ T cells sorted from blood. All receptors derive from a man aged 30-40 years in good health. Each CDR3 is given with its conserved first and last residue. The D gene is left open where the match is weak. Clone size is stated in some rows and not others, as once, few, many or a class when expanded.

>16|-|TRBJ2-6|TRBV10-1|-
TGCGCCAGCAGTGAGTCGACGGGGACCGGGGCCAACGTCCTGACTTTC
CASSESTGTGANVLTF
>16|-|TRBJ2-1|TRBV7-6|TRBD2
TGTGCCAGCAGGTCTAGCGGGACGCTCTCCTACAATGAGCAGTTCTTC
CASRSSGTLSYNEQFF
>12|-|TRBJ2-3|TRBV25-1|-
TGTGCCAGCAGCGGATACACAGATACGCAGTATTTT
CASSGYTDTQYF
>14|-|TRBJ2-7|TRBV27|-
TGTGCCAGCAGTCGGAGGGGGTCGTCCTACGAGCAGTACTTC
CASSRRGSSYEQYF
>17|-|TRBJ2-1|TRBV9|TRBD2
TGTGCCAGCAGCGTAGCGTCCCGGCTAGCGGGAGTTAAGGAGCAGTTCTTC
CASSVASRLAGVKEQFF
>16|-|TRBJ2-3|TRBV7-9|-
TGTGCCAGCAGCTTAGCGCTGGGACTGGCTACAGATACGCAGTATTTT
CASSLALGLATDTQYF
>13|-|TRBJ2-7|TRBV28|-
TGTGCCAGCAGCGGACACAAAAACTACGAGCAGTACTTC
CASSGHKNYEQYF
>15|-|TRBJ1-5|TRBV19|-
TGTGCCAGTAGTCCGGACGGTGATAGCAATCAGCCCCAGCATTTT
CASSPDGDSNQPQHF
>14|-|TRBJ2-1|TRBV5-5|-
TGTGCCAGCAGCTGGGTTCTTCCCGACAATGAGCAGTTCTTC
CASSWVLPDNEQFF
>15|-|TRBJ2-1|TRBV19|TRBD1
TGTGCCAGTAGGGTTTGGGACAGGGGTTCCAATGAGCAGTTCTTC
CASRVWDRGSNEQFF
>14|-|TRBJ1-2|TRBV5-1|-
TGCGCCAGCAGCGCCAGACCGGTAAACTATGGCTACACCTTC
CASSARPVNYGYTF
>14|many|TRBJ2-1|TRBV5-1|-
TGCGCCAGTAATTCGCGAGGCACCTACAATGAGCAGTTCTTC
CASNSRGTYNEQFF
>18|-|TRBJ2-1|TRBV7-3|TRBD2
TGTGCCAGCAGCTTAAGGTCCCTAGCGGGAGTAGGCGCCAATGAGCAGTTCTTC
CASSLRSLAGVGANEQFF
>16|-|TRBJ2-3|TRBV5-1|TRBD2
TGCGCCAGCAGCCCACCGACTAGCGGGATAATAGATACGCAGTATTTT
CASSPPTSGIIDTQYF
>16|-|TRBJ2-5|TRBV5-1|TRBD2
TGCGCCAGCAGCTTGGTTTTAGCGGGTAGAGAAGAGACCCAGTACTTC
CASSLVLAGREETQYF
>16|once|TRBJ2-5|TRBV5-6|TRBD1
TGTGCCAGCAGCTCGCCAGGGGGCCCCACCCAAGAGACCCAGTACTTC
CASSSPGGPTQETQYF
>15|-|TRBJ2-7|TRBV7-9|TRBD2
TGTGCCAGCAGCGATCGACTAGCGGGGGACTACGAGCAGTACTTC
CASSDRLAGDYEQYF
>13|-|TRBJ2-1|TRBV5-1|-
TGCGCCAGCAGCTTGGCCGGGGGCGGGCAGCAGTTCTTC
CASSLAGGGQQFF
>13|-|TRBJ1-2|TRBV5-1|-
TGCGCCAGCAGCTTGGATCCTGGCTATGGCTACACCTTC
CASSLDPGYGYTF
>16|-|TRBJ2-1|TRBV27|-
TGTGCCAGCAGTTTCAAGCGGCTGAGCTCCTACAATGAGCAGTTCTTC
CASSFKRLSSYNEQFF
>15|-|TRBJ1-2|TRBV9|TRBD1
TGTGCCAGCAGCGAGGGCAGGGGGTCTAACTATGGCTACACCTTC
CASSEGRGSNYGYTF
>14|-|TRBJ1-3|TRBV28|-
TGTGCCAGCAGTTTAAAGAGCTCTGGAAACACCATATATTTT
CASSLKSSGNTIYF
>15|-|TRBJ2-2|TRBV7-2|-
TGTGCCAGCAGCTTACAGGGACGTAACACCGGGGAGCTGTTTTTT
CASSLQGRNTGELFF
>13|-|TRBJ2-2|TRBV7-2|-
TGTGCCAGCAGCTTAAAAGGGACCGGGGAGCTGTTTTTT
CASSLKGTGELFF
>13|-|TRBJ1-5|TRBV18|TRBD1
TGTGCCAGCTCAGAGGGACAGGAACAGCCCCAGCATTTT
CASSEGQEQPQHF
>15|-|TRBJ2-3|TRBV6-5|-
TGTGCCAGCAGTTATATTGGGGTTATCACAGATACGCAGTATTTT
CASSYIGVITDTQYF
>18|once|TRBJ2-3|TRBV7-6|TRBD2
TGTGCCAGCAGCTTAAAAAGAGGACTAGCGGGAGGCACAGATACGCAGTATTTT
CASSLKRGLAGGTDTQYF
>15|-|TRBJ1-2|TRBV5-4|TRBD1
TGTGCCAGCAGCTTGGGACAGGGCATCATGGATGGCTACACCTTC
CASSLGQGIMDGYTF
>16|-|TRBJ2-1|TRBV5-3|TRBD2
TGTGCCAGAAGCTTGGCCTCTAGCGGGAAGGGCAATGAGCAGTTCTTC
CARSLASSGKGNEQFF
>11|-|TRBJ2-7|TRBV6-6|-
TGTGCCAGCTCCATCTCCACCGAGCAGTACTTC
CASSISTEQYF
>14|once|TRBJ2-1|TRBV6-1|-
TGTGCCAGCAGTGAATCGGGAGCCGCCAATGAGCAGTTCTTC
CASSESGAANEQFF
>19|-|TRBJ2-3|TRBV6-4|TRBD2
TGTGCCAGCAGTGACTCAATGGACAGCGGGAGCCGGGGCACAGATACGCAGTATTTT
CASSDSMDSGSRGTDTQYF
>16|-|TRBJ1-4|TRBV7-9|-
TGTGCCAGCAGCTACGACAGGCCAGCAACTAATGAAAAACTGTTTTTT
CASSYDRPATNEKLFF
>13|-|TRBJ2-5|TRBV5-3|-
TGTGCCAGAAGCTTGGAGAGGCAAGAGACCCAGTACTTC
CARSLERQETQYF
>15|-|TRBJ2-3|TRBV19|TRBD2
TGTGCCAGTAGTATGACTAGCGCTAGCACAGATACGCAGTATTTT
CASSMTSASTDTQYF
>12|-|TRBJ2-7|TRBV29-1|-
TGCAGTCACGGACATTACCCGTACGAGCAGTACTTC
CSHGHYPYEQYF
>15|-|TRBJ2-1|TRBV27|TRBD2
TGTGCCAGCAGTTTTGGCGGGAGGGCCGTCAATGAGCAGTTCTTC
CASSFGGRAVNEQFF
>13|-|TRBJ2-5|TRBV18|-
TGTGCCAGCTCCCTCCTGAGCGGAGAGACCCAGTACTTC
CASSLLSGETQYF
>12|-|TRBJ2-2|TRBV30|-
TGTGCCTGGAGTGTAGGGCACGGGGAGCTGTTTTTT
CAWSVGHGELFF
>14|once|TRBJ2-1|TRBV7-3|-
TGTGCCAGCAGCCCAAGCCCCAGACAGAATGAGCAGTTCTTC
CASSPSPRQNEQFF
>15|-|TRBJ2-7|TRBV4-3|-
TGCGCCAGCAGCCTGCGGCTGGGGCTAGTCAACGAGCAGTACTTC
CASSLRLGLVNEQYF
>15|-|TRBJ2-5|TRBV9|-
TGTGCCAGCAGCGTAGCTCCCGGATCACAAGAGACCCAGTACTTC
CASSVAPGSQETQYF
>15|-|TRBJ2-7|TRBV9|TRBD2
TGTGCCAGCAGCGTAGAAATAGCGGGAGCTAACGAGCAGTACTTC
CASSVEIAGANEQYF
>14|-|TRBJ1-2|TRBV5-1|-
TGCGCCAGCAGCTTGGGGACAGCGAACTATGGCTACACCTTC
CASSLGTANYGYTF
>14|-|TRBJ1-1|TRBV5-1|TRBD1
TGCGCCAGCAGCCCGGGACAGGGCGGGACTGAAGCTTTCTTT
CASSPGQGGTEAFF